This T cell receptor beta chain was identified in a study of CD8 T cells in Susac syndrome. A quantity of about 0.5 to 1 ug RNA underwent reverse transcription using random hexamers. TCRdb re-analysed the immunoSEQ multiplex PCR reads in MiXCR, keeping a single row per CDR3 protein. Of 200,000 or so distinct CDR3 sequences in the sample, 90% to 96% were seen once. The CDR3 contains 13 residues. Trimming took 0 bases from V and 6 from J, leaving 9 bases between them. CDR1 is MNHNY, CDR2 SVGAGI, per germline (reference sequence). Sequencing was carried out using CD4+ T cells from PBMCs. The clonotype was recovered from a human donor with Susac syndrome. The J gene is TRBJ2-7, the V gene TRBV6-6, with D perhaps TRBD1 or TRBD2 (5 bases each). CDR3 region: CASSYSGELEQYF. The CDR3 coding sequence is TGTGCCAGCAGTTACTCAGGGGAGCTCGAGCAGTACTTC.